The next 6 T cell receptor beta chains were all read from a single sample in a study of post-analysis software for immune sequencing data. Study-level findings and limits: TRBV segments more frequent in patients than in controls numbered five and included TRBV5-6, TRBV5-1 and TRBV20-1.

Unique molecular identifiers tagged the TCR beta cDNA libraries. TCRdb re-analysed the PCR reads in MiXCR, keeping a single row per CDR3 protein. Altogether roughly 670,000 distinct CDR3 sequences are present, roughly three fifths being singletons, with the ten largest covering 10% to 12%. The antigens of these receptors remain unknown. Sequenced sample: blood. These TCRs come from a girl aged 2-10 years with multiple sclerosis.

CDR3 sequence reads: CSARDGAEQFF. CDR3 nucleotides: TGCAGTGCTAGAGACGGCGCTGAGCAGTTCTTC. J is TRBJ2-1 and V is TRBV20-1; D gene unclear. Trimming pared 0 bases from V and 9 bases from J, leaving 6 bases between. From germline, CDR1 is DFQATT and CDR2 SNEGSKA (reference sequence). CDR3 length: 11 amino acids.

In DNA form, the CDR3 reads TGTGCCACCAGCCTCGGGGAGAGGGCACAAGAGACCCAGTACTTC. Translating gives CATSLGERAQETQYF. The rearrangement uses TRBV24-1 and TRBJ2-5; possible D gene TRBD2, 5 bases. This CDR3 has 15 residues. V shed 7 bases and J shed 2 bases, with 16 bases lying between them. From germline, CDR1 is KGHDR and CDR2 SFDVKD.

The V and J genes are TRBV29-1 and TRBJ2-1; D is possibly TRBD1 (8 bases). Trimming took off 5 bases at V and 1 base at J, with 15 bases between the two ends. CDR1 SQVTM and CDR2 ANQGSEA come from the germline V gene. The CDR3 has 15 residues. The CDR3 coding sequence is TGCAGCGTTCTCGGACAGGGAGGGTCCTACAATGAGCAGTTCTTC. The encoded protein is CSVLGQGGSYNEQFF.

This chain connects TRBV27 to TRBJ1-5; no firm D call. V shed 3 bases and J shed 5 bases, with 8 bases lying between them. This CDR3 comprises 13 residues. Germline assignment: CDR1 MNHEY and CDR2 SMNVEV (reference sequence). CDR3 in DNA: TGTGCCAGCAGTTTTAGGGAGGATCAGCCCCAGCATTTT. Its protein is CASSFREDQPQHF.

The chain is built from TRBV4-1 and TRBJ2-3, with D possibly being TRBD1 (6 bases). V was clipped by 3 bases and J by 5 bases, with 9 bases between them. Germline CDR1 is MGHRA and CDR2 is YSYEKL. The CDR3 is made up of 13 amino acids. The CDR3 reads CASSQYREDTQYF. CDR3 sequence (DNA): TGCGCCAGCAGCCAGTACAGGGAAGATACGCAGTATTTT.

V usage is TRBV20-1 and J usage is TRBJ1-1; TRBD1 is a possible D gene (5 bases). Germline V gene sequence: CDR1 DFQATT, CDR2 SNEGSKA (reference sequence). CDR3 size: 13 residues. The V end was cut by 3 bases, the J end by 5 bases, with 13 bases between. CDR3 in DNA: TGCAGTGCTAGGACCGCGGGGGGGACTGAAGCTTTCTTT. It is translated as CSARTAGGTEAFF.